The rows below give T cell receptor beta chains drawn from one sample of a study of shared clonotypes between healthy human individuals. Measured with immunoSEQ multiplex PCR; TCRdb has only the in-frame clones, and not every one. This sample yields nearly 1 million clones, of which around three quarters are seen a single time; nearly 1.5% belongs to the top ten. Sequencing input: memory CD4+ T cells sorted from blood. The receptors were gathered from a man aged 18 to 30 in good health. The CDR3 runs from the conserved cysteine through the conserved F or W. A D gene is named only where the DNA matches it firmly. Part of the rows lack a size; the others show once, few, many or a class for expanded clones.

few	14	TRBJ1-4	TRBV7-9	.	TGTGCCAGCAGCCTGACAGGAGTTTATGAAAAACTGTTTTTT	CASSLTGVYEKLFF
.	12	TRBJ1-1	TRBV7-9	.	TGTGCCAGCAGCGATACAGGGCTAAGGGCTTTCTTT	CASSDTGLRAFF
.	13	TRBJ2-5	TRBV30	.	TGTGCCTGGGGGGCAGGGAAATTCGAGACCCAGTACTTC	CAWGAGKFETQYF
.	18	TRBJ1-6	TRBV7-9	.	TGTGCCAGCAGCTTAGCGGGAACGGGGGCCTCCTATAATTCACCCCTCCACTTT	CASSLAGTGASYNSPLHF
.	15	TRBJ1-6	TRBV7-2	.	TGTGCCAGCAGCCTTATAGGGAGGGTTGGCTCACCCCTCCACTTT	CASSLIGRVGSPLHF
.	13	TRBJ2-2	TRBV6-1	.	TGTGCCAGCGTACAGGGCGCGGACGGGGAGCTGTTTTTT	CASVQGADGELFF
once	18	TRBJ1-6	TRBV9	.	TGTGCCAGCAGCGTAGGGGTTGGAGGTAGCTCCTATAATTCACCCCTCCACTTT	CASSVGVGGSSYNSPLHF
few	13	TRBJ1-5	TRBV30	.	TGTGCCTGGAGTAGACAGGCGGGTCAGCCCCAGCATTTT	CAWSRQAGQPQHF
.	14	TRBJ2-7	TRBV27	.	TGTGCCAGCAGTTTAAGGCCTTCGGGCTACGAGCAGTACTTC	CASSLRPSGYEQYF
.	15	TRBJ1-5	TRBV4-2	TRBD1	TGTGCCAGCAGCCAAGTAGGACAGGTCGATCAGCCCCAGCATTTT	CASSQVGQVDQPQHF
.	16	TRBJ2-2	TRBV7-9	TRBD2	TGTGCCAGCAAGCTAGCGGGGGCTCAGAACACCGGGGAGCTGTTTTTT	CASKLAGAQNTGELFF
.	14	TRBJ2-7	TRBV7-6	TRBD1	TGTGCCAGCAGCCCCCAGGCAGGGGGATACGAGCAGTACTTC	CASSPQAGGYEQYF
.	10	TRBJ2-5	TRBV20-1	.	TGCAGTGCAACCCAAGAGACCCAGTACTTC	CSATQETQYF
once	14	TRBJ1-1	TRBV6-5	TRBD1	TGTGCCAGCAGGGGCAGGGGGCTCGATGCTGAAGCTTTCTTT	CASRGRGLDAEAFF
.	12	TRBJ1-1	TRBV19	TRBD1	TGTGCCAGTAGTCCTAGACAGGGGTCGGCTTTCTTT	CASSPRQGSAFF
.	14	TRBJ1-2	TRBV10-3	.	TGTGCCATCAGTGAGTCACGGACTGGGCATGGCTACACCTTC	CAISESRTGHGYTF
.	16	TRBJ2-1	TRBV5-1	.	TGCGCCAGCAGCTTGGCCATAGGGGGGAGTATCTATGAGCAGTTCTTC	CASSLAIGGSIYEQFF
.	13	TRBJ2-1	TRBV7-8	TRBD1	TGTGCCAGCTTCCGGACAGGGCGGAATGAGCAGTTCTTC	CASFRTGRNEQFF
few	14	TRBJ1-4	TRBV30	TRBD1	TGTGCCTGGAGTCTAAGACAGGGAGGTGAAAAACTGTTTTTT	CAWSLRQGGEKLFF
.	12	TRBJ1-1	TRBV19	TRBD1	TGTGCCAGTAGTGCGGACAGGCTCGAAGCTTTCTTT	CASSADRLEAFF
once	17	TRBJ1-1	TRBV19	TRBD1	TGTGCCAGTAGTGCCAGACAGGGATCGGTCATGAACACTGAAGCTTTCTTT	CASSARQGSVMNTEAFF
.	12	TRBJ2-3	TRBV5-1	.	TGCGCCAGCAGCTTCGTGGCAGATACGCAGTATTTT	CASSFVADTQYF
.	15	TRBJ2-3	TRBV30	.	TGTGCCTGGAGTACCGGGGGTTGGGTCGCAGATACGCAGTATTTT	CAWSTGGWVADTQYF
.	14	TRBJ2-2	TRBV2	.	TGTGCCAGCAGTCGGACTACCAACACCGGGGAGCTGTTTTTT	CASSRTTNTGELFF
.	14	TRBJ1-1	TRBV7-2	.	TGTGCCAGCAGCGCGGCTGAATGGAGGACTGAAGCTTTCTTT	CASSAAEWRTEAFF
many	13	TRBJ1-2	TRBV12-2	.	TGTGCAAGTCGCTTGAGGGTTCCCTATGGCTACACCTTC	CASRLRVPYGYTF
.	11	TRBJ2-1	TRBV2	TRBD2	TGTGCCAGCACTCTAGCGGCTGAGCAGTTCTTC	CASTLAAEQFF
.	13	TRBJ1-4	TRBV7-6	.	TGTGCCAGCAGCTTAGCGGGGAATGAAAAACTGTTTTTT	CASSLAGNEKLFF
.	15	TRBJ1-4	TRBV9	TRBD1	TGTGCCAGCAGCGCCGGGGACAGAACAGTTGAAAAACTGTTTTTT	CASSAGDRTVEKLFF
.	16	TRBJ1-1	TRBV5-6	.	TGTGCCAGCAGCTTGATTTGGGGGGCGATGAGGACTGAAGCTTTCTTT	CASSLIWGAMRTEAFF
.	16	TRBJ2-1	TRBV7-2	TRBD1	TGTGCCAGCAGCTTAGCGTGGGCAGGGGGTATTAATGAGCAGTTCTTC	CASSLAWAGGINEQFF
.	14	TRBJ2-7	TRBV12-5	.	TGTGCTAGTGGAAACAATCTCGGGATCCACGAGCAGTACTTC	CASGNNLGIHEQYF
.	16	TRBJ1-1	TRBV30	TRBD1	TGTGCCTGGAGTTCGAGGGACAGGGTGGTGAACACTGAAGCTTTCTTT	CAWSSRDRVVNTEAFF
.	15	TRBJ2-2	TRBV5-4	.	TGTGCCAGCAGCGTGACAGGAGAGAACACCGGGGAGCTGTTTTTT	CASSVTGENTGELFF
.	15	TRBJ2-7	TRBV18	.	TGTGCCAGCTCACCAACAGGTTCCCGAAACTACGAGCAGTACTTC	CASSPTGSRNYEQYF
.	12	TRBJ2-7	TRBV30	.	TGTGCCTGGAACCGAGAATGGGGCGAGCAGTACTTC	CAWNREWGEQYF
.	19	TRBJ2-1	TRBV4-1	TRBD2	TGCGCCAGCAGTAAAGCGGGGGGCCTCGAAAAGCGCTCCTACAATGAGCAGTTCTTC	CASSKAGGLEKRSYNEQFF
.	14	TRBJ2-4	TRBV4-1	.	TGCGCCAGCAGCCAGGACGGGAGAGCGGACATTCAGTACTTC	CASSQDGRADIQYF
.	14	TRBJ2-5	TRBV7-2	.	TGTGCCAGCAGCTACGGGACGAAAGGGGAGACCCAGTACTTC	CASSYGTKGETQYF
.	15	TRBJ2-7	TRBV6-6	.	TGTGCCAGCAGTTACCCCATGACAGTATTCTACGAGCAGTACTTC	CASSYPMTVFYEQYF
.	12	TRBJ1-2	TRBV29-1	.	TGCAGCGTTAGACCTATGGACTATGGCTACACCTTC	CSVRPMDYGYTF
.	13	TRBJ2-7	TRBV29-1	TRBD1	TGCAGCGTTTCCTCGACAGGGAGTTACGAGCAGTACTTC	CSVSSTGSYEQYF